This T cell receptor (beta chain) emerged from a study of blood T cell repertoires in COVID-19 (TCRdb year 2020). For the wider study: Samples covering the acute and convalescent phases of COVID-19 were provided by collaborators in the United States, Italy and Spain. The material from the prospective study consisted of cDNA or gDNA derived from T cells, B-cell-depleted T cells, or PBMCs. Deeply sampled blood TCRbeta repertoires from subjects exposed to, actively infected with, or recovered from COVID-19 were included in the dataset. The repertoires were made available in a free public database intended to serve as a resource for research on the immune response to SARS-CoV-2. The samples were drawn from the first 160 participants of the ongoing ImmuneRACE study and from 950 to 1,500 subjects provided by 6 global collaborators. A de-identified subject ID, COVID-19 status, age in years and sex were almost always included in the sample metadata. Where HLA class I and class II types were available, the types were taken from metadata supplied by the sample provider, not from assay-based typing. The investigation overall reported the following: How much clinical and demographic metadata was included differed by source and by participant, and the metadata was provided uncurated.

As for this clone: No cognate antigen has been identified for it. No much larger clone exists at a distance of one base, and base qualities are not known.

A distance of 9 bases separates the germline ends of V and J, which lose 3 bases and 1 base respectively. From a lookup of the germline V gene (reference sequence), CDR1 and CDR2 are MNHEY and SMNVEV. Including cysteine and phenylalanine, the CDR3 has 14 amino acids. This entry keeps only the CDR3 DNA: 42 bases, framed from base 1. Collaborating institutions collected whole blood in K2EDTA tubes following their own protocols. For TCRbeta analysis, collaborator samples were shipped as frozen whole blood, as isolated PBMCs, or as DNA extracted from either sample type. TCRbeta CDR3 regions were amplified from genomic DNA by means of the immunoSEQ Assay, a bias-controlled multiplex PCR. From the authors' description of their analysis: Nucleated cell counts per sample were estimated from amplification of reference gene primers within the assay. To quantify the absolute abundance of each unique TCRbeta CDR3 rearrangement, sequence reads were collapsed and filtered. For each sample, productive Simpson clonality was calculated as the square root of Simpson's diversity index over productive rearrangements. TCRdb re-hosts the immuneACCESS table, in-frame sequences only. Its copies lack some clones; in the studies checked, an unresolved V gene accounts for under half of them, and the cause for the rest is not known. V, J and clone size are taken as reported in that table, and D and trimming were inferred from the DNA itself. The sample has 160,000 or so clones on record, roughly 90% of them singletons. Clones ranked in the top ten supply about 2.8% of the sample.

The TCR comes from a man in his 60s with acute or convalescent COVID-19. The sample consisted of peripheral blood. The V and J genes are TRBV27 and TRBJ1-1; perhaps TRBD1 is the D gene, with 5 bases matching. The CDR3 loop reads CASSLGGTNTEAFF. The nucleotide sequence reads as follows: TGTGCCAGCAGTTTGGGGGGGACGAACACTGAAGCTTTCTTT.